The source of this TCR beta chain is a study of T cell responses to AZD1222 COVID-19 vaccine. Study-level results: Sampled repertoires all dated from after the peak T cell response. Nearly half of spike-specific TCRs reportedly target variant regions that are unmutated in the B.1.351 and B.1.1.7 variants.

Note on this clone: Its specificity is not known.

The CDR3 consists of 17 residues. Losses at the gene ends were 2 bases for V and 6 bases for J; bases not matched to a gene: 9. Germline V gene sequence: CDR1 MNHEY, CDR2 SVGEGT. The assay was immunoSEQ multiplex PCR, and TCRdb's table has in-frame clones only and misses some. There are 100,000 to 150,000 clones in the sample; 92% occur only once, and under 9% lies in the top ten. This receptor was identified in an adult who received the AZD1222 COVID-19 vaccine. The chain couples TRBV6-2 or TRBV6-3 to TRBJ2-1; 11 nucleotides match TRBD2. The sample was peripheral blood, taken 28 days after the second AZD1222 dose. Here the CDR3 DNA reads TGTGCCAGCAGTTACCCTCGACTAGCGGGATTAACCAATGAGCAGTTCTTC. The encoded protein is CASSYPRLAGLTNEQFF.